Listed below are T cell receptor beta chains from one sample, sequenced in a study of regulatory T cells in long-lasting Graves disease. TCRdb fed the multiplex PCR reads into MiXCR, producing one record per CDR3 protein. Seen here are hundreds of thousands of distinct CDR3 sequences, approximately 16% observed once, and the top ten hold around 12%. The same data also contributed to another study, on T cells in Graves' hyperthyroidism and ophthalmopathy.

This sample comprised peripheral blood mononuclear cells (PBMCs), obtained at new diagnosis, from a patient treated with antithyroid drugs. These receptors came from a man younger than 30 with Graves disease. CDR3s include the opening cysteine and the closing phenylalanine or tryptophan. D genes are given only for firm matches. The size entry is marked missing in some rows and otherwise reads once, few, many or a size class.

V gene | clone size | D gene | CDR3 protein
TRBV20-1 | NA | TRBD1 | CSARDNRGLGTQYF
TRBV13 | NA | NA | CASSLETLGPIYYGYTF
TRBV30 | few | NA | CAWRNKGQGGRGGYTF
TRBV12-5 | few | TRBD1 | CASGRDRGSAYF
TRBV30 | many | TRBD1 | CAWKRGQGWNQPQHF
TRBV11-2 | many | TRBD1 | CASSRPPGQGALYGYTF
TRBV20-1 | NA | TRBD2 | CSARGLADDTDTQYF
TRBV7-7 | many | TRBD2 | CASSTGLAGVETQYF
TRBV20-1 | many | TRBD2 | CSLRDSGSSYEQYF
TRBV20-1 | many | TRBD2 | CSFNGGTRGPTDTQYF
TRBV12-3/TRBV12-4 | many | TRBD1 | CASSIDRGSYNEQFF
TRBV6-2/TRBV6-3 | many | TRBD2 | CASSYRGLAGHGSYEQYF
TRBV7-8 | many | TRBD2 | CASRLAGGNEQFF
TRBV9 | few | NA | CASSVGIGQGSYGYTF
TRBV20-1 | few | NA | CSARGGISYEQYF
TRBV3-1 | NA | NA | CASSQDRGNQLSSYEQYF
TRBV3-1 | many | TRBD1 | CASSQGRTGRGTKNIQYF
TRBV4-1 | few | TRBD2 | CASSHPGGRAGEQYF
TRBV6-2/TRBV6-3 | NA | TRBD1 | CASSPTGGETYEQYF
TRBV19 | NA | TRBD2 | CANSSGLAGGTGELFF
TRBV4-1 | NA | NA | CASSRQDTDTQYF
TRBV6-1 | many | NA | CATRFRSDTRNEKLFF
TRBV4-1 | NA | TRBD1 | CASTNLNRGKSEKLFF
TRBV20-1 | few | TRBD2 | CSAVRVAGVIDNEQFF
TRBV12-3/TRBV12-4 | many | TRBD1 | CASSQGQPGETQYF
TRBV15 | few | TRBD1 | CATSRDLDRVGEKLFF
TRBV15 | few | NA | CATSRDRAGYNEQFF
TRBV7-6 | NA | NA | CASSRTSTFNEQFF
TRBV28 | many | TRBD1 | CASSLYRGPNTEAFF
TRBV6-4 | NA | NA | CASSDSGGSTEAFF
TRBV28 | NA | TRBD2 | CASTPADSGTTWVREQYF
TRBV20-1 | NA | NA | CSVVGVPGTDTQYF
TRBV2 | many | NA | CASNSGGDRTSNQPQHF
TRBV20-1 | few | NA | CSARPGHGPGNTIYF
TRBV6-1 | many | NA | CASNQVNLGMGLTGTQYF
TRBV9 | many | TRBD2 | CASSHLAGESYEQYF
TRBV28 | many | NA | CASSSSPNTEAFF
TRBV7-3 | many | NA | CASSLDRGEETQYF
TRBV5-5 | few | NA | CASSLTSSSYNEQFF
TRBV7-9 | many | TRBD1 | CASSLASDRGPYEQYF
TRBV4-1 | NA | NA | CASSQGHLGSTDTQYF
TRBV30 | NA | NA | CAWSDDLGGGRNTGELFF